This T cell receptor beta chain emerged from a study of cytomegalovirus exposure and HLA in healthy donors. General study results and limits: Most likely, a cluster of highly shared sequence variants arose as a sequencing artifact.

The PCR had 60 Vbeta and 13 Jbeta primers. Sequenced by immunoSEQ multiplex PCR; TCRdb stores in-frame clones only, minus some. The data contain 150,000 to 200,000 clones, about two thirds of them singletons. Germline trimming cut 3 bases from V and 6 bases from J; bases unmatched to any gene: 20. This CDR3 comprises 20 residues. The germline gives CDR1 KGHSH, CDR2 LQKENI. About this clone: Its specificity is not known.

The chain has TRBV18 and TRBJ2-7; TRBD2 agrees at 13 bases. This receptor was taken from a man younger than 45 in good health and CMV-seropositive. The sample was PBMCs. The CDR3 DNA is TGTGCCAGCTCACCTGGTTTGAGGAGTCAGTTTGGACTAGCGGGAGTCGAGCAGTACTTC. This translates into CASSPGLRSQFGLAGVEQYF.